Each of the 10 T cell receptor beta chains below was sequenced from the same sample in a study of CD8 T cell repertoires and HIV-1 epitope variants. Here immunoSEQ multiplex PCR was the method, and the copy in TCRdb shows in-frame clones only, minus some. The sample yields 2,100 or so clones, roughly two thirds seen once. Their antigens remain unidentified. Sequenced material: cultured CD8+ T cells derived from PBMCs. The receptors come from a male donor with HIV.

The chain employs TRBV7-6 and TRBJ1-2, with TRBD1 as a possible D gene (5 bases). The CDR3 is 16 amino acids. V gave up 5 bases and J gave up 4 bases, with 20 bases separating them. Per the germline V gene, CDR1 is SGHVS and CDR2 is FNYEAQ. CDR3 sequence (DNA): TGTGCCAGCAGCCCGACTCCCAAGGGTGGGGGCTATGGCTACACCTTC. Translation: CASSPTPKGGGYGYTF.

The rearrangement uses TRBV7-9 and TRBJ2-3; D not resolved. Germline V gene data show CDR1 as SEHNR and CDR2 as FQNEAQ (reference sequence). The germline V and J ends were trimmed by 1 base and 1 base, with 9 bases remaining between them. The CDR3 has 15 residues. CDR3 in amino acids: CASSLVEQRTDTQYF. The CDR3 DNA reads as TGTGCCAGCAGCTTAGTTGAGCAGCGCACAGATACGCAGTATTTT.

The chain uses TRBV5-8 and TRBJ2-3, with 10 bases that match TRBD1. After removal of 3 bases from V and 1 base from J, the junction contained 2 bases not matched to a gene. Germline V gene sequence: CDR1 SGHTS, CDR2 YDEGEE. CDR3 length: 15 residues. The CDR3 sequence is CASSSGTGGTDTQYF. DNA of the CDR3: TGTGCCAGCAGCTCCGGGACAGGGGGCACAGATACGCAGTATTTT. The whole variable domain, filled in from reference TRBV5-8 and TRBJ2-3, reads EAGVTQSPTHLIKTRGQQATLRCSPISGHTSVYWYQQALGLGLQFLLWYDEGEERNRGNFPPRFSGRQFPNYSSELNVNALELEDSALYLCASSSGTGGTDTQYFGPGTRLTVL.

The chain couples TRBV7-7 to TRBJ2-2; 7 bases map to TRBD2. Germline trimming cut 4 bases from V and 1 base from J; bases unmatched to any gene: 6. Looked up from germline, CDR1 is SSHAT and CDR2 is FNYEAQ (reference sequence). The CDR3 totals 16 residues. The CDR3 sequence: CASSSFPGGNTGELFF. CDR3 sequence (DNA): TGTGCCAGCAGCTCTTTTCCGGGGGGGAACACCGGGGAGCTGTTTTTT.

This sequence joins TRBV11-1 and TRBJ1-1; D call uncertain. The CDR3 runs to 13 residues. Germline CDR1 and CDR2: SGHAT and FQDESV (reference sequence). With 1 base removed from V and 7 bases from J, the gap between germline ends came to 10 bases. CDR3 in amino acids: CASSLGEANEAFF. CDR3 nucleotide sequence: TGTGCCAGCAGCTTAGGGGAGGCTAATGAAGCTTTCTTT.

V is TRBV6-4 and J is TRBJ1-1; tentatively, D is TRBD1 (6 bases). With 4 bases removed from V and 9 bases from J, the gap between germline ends came to 15 bases. Germline CDR1 MRHNA, CDR2 SNTAGT. The CDR3 has 13 amino acids. CDR3 DNA sequence: TGTGCCAGCAGTGTCGATCAACAGGGAAAAGCTTTCTTT. Its translation: CASSVDQQGKAFF.

Comment on this clone: One end of the junction is discordant with germline, which a read error may explain. The V and J genes are TRBV7-7 and TRBJ2-3, with D possibly TRBD2 on 6 matching bases. This CDR3 is 14 amino acids long. Germline CDR1 and CDR2: SSHAT and FNYEAQ (reference sequence). CDR3 loop: CASSLEGSTDTQYF. The CDR3 DNA is TGTGCTAGCAGCTTGGAGGGGTCCACAGATACGCAGTATTTT.

This clone was observed a single time. The V gene is TRBV5-6, the J gene TRBJ1-2; 7 bases align to TRBD1. The V segment lost 0 bases and the J segment 8 bases; nucleotides outside the gene matches: 7. The germline V gene has CDR1 SGHDT and CDR2 YYEEEE. This CDR3 comprises 14 residues. CDR3 sequence: CASSLGDSVWGYTF. The CDR3 DNA reads TGTGCCAGCAGCTTGGGGGACAGCGTTTGGGGCTACACCTTC.

This CDR3 reads CASSIGSSSYNEQFF. The DNA for the CDR3 is TGTGCCAGTAGTATCGGGAGCAGCTCCTACAATGAGCAGTTCTTC. V and J are TRBV19 and TRBJ2-1; tentative D call: TRBD2 (6 bases). This CDR3 has 15 amino acids. V was pared by 3 bases and J by 0 bases, with 9 bases between. From germline, CDR1 is LNHDA and CDR2 SQIVND (reference sequence).

This clone was seen only a few times. The gene calls are TRBV11-2 and TRBJ1-1; D gene unclear. Germline-derived CDR1 and CDR2 are SGHAT and FQNNGV. This CDR3 region has 16 residues. Trimming removed 0 bases from V and 5 bases from J, with 16 bases in between. The CDR3 region has the DNA TGTGCCAGCAGCTTAGACCGCCTCCGAAGGGAGACTGAAGCTTTCTTT. It yields the protein CASSLDRLRRETEAFF. Full variable domain (rest looked up from reference TRBV11-2 and TRBJ1-1): EAGVAQSPRYKIIEKRQSVAFWCNPISGHATLYWYQQILGQGPKLLIQFQNNGVVDDSQLPKDRFSAERLKGVDSTLKIQPAKLEDSAVYLCASSLDRLRRETEAFFGQGTRLTVV.